These 3 T cell receptor beta chains were all obtained from the same sample, sequenced in a study of identical twins listed by TCRdb under 2016. Receptors were amplified or captured by 5' RACE. These reads were obtained on an Illumina HiSeq 2000. The public reads were reprocessed in TCRdb via fastp at Q25 and MiXCR, keeping in-frame beta chains. Each record represents a unique CDR3 protein, reported with the most common genes and DNA among its rows. The sample table contains about 280,000 distinct CDR3 sequences; only one count was recorded for approximately 8.5% of them. Roughly 2% of the sample belongs to the ten largest clones. These same data were also listed under a study on yellow fever vaccine responses in identical twins.

Sample: memory (CD45RO+) T cells sorted from blood. Explained via the paper, the cell subset or site label denotes: CD45RO+ enriched T cells. These receptors came from a woman aged 18-29 years in good health.

This clonotype has more than one count but fewer than ten. The chain recombines TRBV18 with TRBJ2-3; 8 bases line up with TRBD2. CDR1 and CDR2 (germline): KGHSH, LQKENI. V dropped 8 bases and J dropped 0; count of bases not matched to a gene: 7. The CDR3 loop spans 15 amino acids. CDR3 in DNA: TGTGCCAGCCGCCGGGTAGCGGGGAGCACAGATACGCAGTATTTT. Translation gives CASRRVAGSTDTQYF.

A few counts support this clonotype. The chain uses TRBV12-3 or TRBV12-4 and TRBJ1-5, with TRBD1 matching over 8 bases. The CDR3 length is 15 residues. J was trimmed by 3 bases and V by 0 bases; bases with no gene match: 1. CDR3 bases: TGTGCCAGCAGTTTAGCGACAGGGGACAATCAGCCCCAGCATTTT. Translated, it gives CASSLATGDNQPQHF.

The gene calls are TRBV2 and TRBJ2-1; D gene ambiguous. Per germline, CDR1 SNHLY and CDR2 FYNNEI. V was clipped by 1 base and J by 5 bases, with 9 bases between them. The CDR3 length is 14 residues. The CDR3 spells CASSEEVGDNEQFF. The CDR3 DNA reads TGTGCCAGCAGTGAAGAGGTGGGTGACAATGAGCAGTTCTTC.